One and the same sample provided the 32 T cell receptor beta chains below, sequenced in a study of control samples from healthy donors and cancer patients. TCRdb keeps only in-frame clones here, not all; method: immunoSEQ multiplex PCR. The top ten hold roughly 19% of the sample, which has approximately 97,000 clones, around four fifths seen once. The sequenced material came from blood. The receptors shown here come from a young man in good health.

This rearrangement joins TRBV21-1 to TRBJ2-7; the D call TRBD1 from the table was never checked on the DNA. TRBV21-1 represents a pseudogene. There are 13 residues in the CDR3. The CDR3 here is CASITGQGDEQYF. The CDR3 DNA reads as TGTGCCAGCATCACGGGACAGGGGGACGAGCAGTACTTC.

This chain uses TRBV15 with TRBJ2-3; either TRBD1 or TRBD2 may fit D (5 bases each). Germline CDR1 and CDR2: LNHNV and YYDKDF (reference sequence). The V and J ends lost 1 base and 4 bases respectively, with 9 bases between them. The CDR3 sequence is 14 residues long. The CDR3 loop reads CATSRGGDADTQYF. For the CDR3, the DNA is TGTGCCACCAGCAGAGGAGGGGATGCAGATACGCAGTATTTT.

This clone was recorded a few times. The V and J genes are TRBV5-6 and TRBJ2-5, with D tentatively TRBD2 (5 bases). The CDR3 has 14 amino acids. Germline V lookup: CDR1 SGHDT, CDR2 YYEEEE. V lost 1 base to trimming and J lost 3 bases, with 10 bases between them. The DNA for the CDR3 is TGTGCCAGCAGCTTGAGGTCGAGGGAAGAGACCCAGTACTTC. The encoded protein is CASSLRSREETQYF.

The chain couples TRBV5-1 to TRBJ1-1; D remains unclear. The CDR3 runs to 12 residues. Germline CDR1 reads SGHRS; CDR2 reads YFSETQ. Deletions cut 4 bases from V and 1 base from J, with 5 bases between. The CDR3 loop reads CASSDPNTEAFF. CDR3 sequence (DNA): TGCGCCAGCAGCGATCCGAACACTGAAGCTTTCTTT.

The chain employs TRBV28 and TRBJ2-2, with a weak D call TRBD1 (5 bases). Per the germline V gene, CDR1 is MDHEN and CDR2 is SYDVKM. The V gene lost 7 bases and the J gene lost 3 bases, with 18 bases spanning the gap. The CDR3 length is 16 residues. This CDR3 reads CASKSPQGWDTGELFF. The CDR3 region has the DNA TGTGCCAGCAAGTCCCCTCAGGGTTGGGACACCGGGGAGCTGTTTTTT. The entire variable domain, with the rest obtained from reference TRBV28 and TRBJ2-2, is as follows: DVKVTQSSRYLVKRTGEKVFLECVQDMDHENMFWYRQDPGLGLRLIYFSYDVKMKEKGDIPEGYSVSREKKERFSLILESASTNQTSMYLCASKSPQGWDTGELFFGEGSRLTVL.

CDR3 DNA sequence: TGTGCCAGCTCTCGTACCCGGGACAGGGGCTACGAGCAGTACTTC. Translating it yields CASSRTRDRGYEQYF. The rearrangement joins TRBV2 to TRBJ2-7; TRBD1 matches at 10 bases. CDR1 and CDR2 from the germline V gene are SNHLY and FYNNEI. The length of the CDR3 is 15 residues. After removal of 8 bases from V and 3 bases from J, the junction contained 10 bases not matched to a gene.

This chain uses TRBV10-3 with TRBJ1-1; TRBD1 is a possible D gene (5 bases). The CDR3 extends over 12 amino acids. Trimming removed 7 bases from V and 11 bases from J, with 17 bases in between. Per the germline V gene, CDR1 is ENHRY and CDR2 is SYGVKD. The CDR3 region has the DNA TGTGCCATCAAGGACGGGGGGTTGCCGGCTTTCTTT. Translated, it gives CAIKDGGLPAFF.

This clone was seen a single time. The DNA for the CDR3 is TGTGCCAGTAGGACTGGGGGTGAGGCCTATGGCTACACCTTC. Protein sequence: CASRTGGEAYGYTF. The chain links TRBV19 to TRBJ1-2, with D maybe TRBD1 (5 bases). The length of the CDR3 is 14 residues. The germline V and J ends were trimmed by 6 bases and 4 bases, with 15 bases remaining between them. CDR1 and CDR2 from the germline V gene are LNHDA and SQIVND (reference sequence).

This clone was observed once. The chain carries TRBV19 and TRBJ2-1; 9 bases fit TRBD2. The V segment lost 7 bases and the J segment 2 bases; nucleotides outside the gene matches: 3. The CDR3 contains 14 residues. Germline values: CDR1 LNHDA, CDR2 SQIVND (reference sequence). The CDR3 nucleotides are TGTGCCAGTAAAAGACTAGCGGCCTACAATGAGCAGTTCTTC. Amino acids: CASKRLAAYNEQFF.

The chain's CDR3 is CASSDGRTAYNEQFF. CDR3 in DNA: TGTGCCAGCAGCGACGGAAGGACAGCCTACAATGAGCAGTTCTTC. The chain couples TRBV7-9 to TRBJ2-1; a weak D match, TRBD1 (6 bases). The germline CDR1 and CDR2 sequences are SEHNR and FQNEAQ (reference sequence). The CDR3 sequence is 15 residues long. The V gene lost 5 bases and the J gene lost 2 bases, with 13 bases spanning the gap.

The chain employs TRBV11-2 and TRBJ1-3; D is undetermined. The CDR3 has 13 amino acids. V was cut by 4 bases and J by 3 bases, with 7 bases left in between. Looked up from germline, CDR1 is SGHAT and CDR2 is FQNNGV. The CDR3 DNA reads as TGTGCCAGCAGCTCCAATCATGGAAACACCATATATTTT. Encoded protein: CASSSNHGNTIYF.

This chain joins TRBV5-1 and TRBJ2-5, with 7 positions matching TRBD2. V trimming: 4 bases; J trimming: 5 bases; junction bases outside the gene matches: 8. CDR1 SGHRS and CDR2 YFSETQ come from the germline V gene. This CDR3 region has 14 residues. The CDR3 loop is CASSLPTSLETQYF. The CDR3 nucleotides read TGCGCCAGCAGCCTACCGACTAGCTTGGAGACCCAGTACTTC.

CDR3 residues: CASSPWTALGANVLTF. The CDR3 DNA is TGTGCCAGCAGCCCCTGGACTGCTCTTGGGGCCAACGTCCTGACTTTC. This chain uses TRBV7-9 with TRBJ2-6; D perhaps matches TRBD2 (5 bases). CDR1 and CDR2 from the germline V gene are SEHNR and FQNEAQ (reference sequence). The V end lost 5 bases, the J end lost 3 bases, and 14 bases lay between the germline ends. The CDR3 extends over 16 amino acids.

V and J are TRBV21-1 and TRBJ2-5; the table gives TRBD2 as D, unverified against the DNA. TRBV21-1 is classified as a pseudogene. The CDR3 covers 16 residues. The CDR3 DNA is TGTGCCAGCAGCAAGGGTGACAGTGCGGGGGAGGAGACCCAGTACTTC. Amino acid sequence: CASSKGDSAGEETQYF.

The V and J genes are TRBV6-5 and TRBJ1-4, with 7 bases lining up with TRBD1. Looked up from germline, CDR1 is MNHEY and CDR2 is SVGAGI. The CDR3 covers 15 residues. J lost 10 bases, V lost 6 bases, and 14 bases had no gene match. CDR3 sequence: CASRGFGTDSAKLFF. In DNA form, the CDR3 reads TGTGCCAGCAGGGGGTTTGGGACAGATTCTGCAAAACTGTTTTTT.

V usage is TRBV7-3 and J usage is TRBJ1-6; TRBD1 matches at 8 bases. V lost 5 bases and J lost 13; bases outside the gene matches: 10. Germline V gene data show CDR1 as SGHTA and CDR2 as FQGTGA. The CDR3 sequence is 14 residues long. The CDR3 region is CASSLTGTGSPLHF. The CDR3 DNA reads as TGTGCCAGCAGCCTGACCGGGACAGGTTCTCCCCTCCACTTT. The variable domain in full, with the rest retrieved from reference TRBV7-3 and TRBJ1-6, is GAGVSQTPSNKVTEKGKYVELRCDPISGHTALYWYRQSLGQGPEFLIYFQGTGAADDSGLPNDRFFAVRPEGSVSTLKIQRTERGDSAVYLCASSLTGTGSPLHFGNGTRLTVT.

The J gene is TRBJ1-1, the V gene TRBV30; 8 bases agree with TRBD1. With V trimmed by 7 bases and J by 4 bases, 14 bases remained unmatched. CDR3 length: 15 residues. Germline CDR1 GTSNPN, CDR2 SVGIG (reference sequence). The chain's CDR3 is CASRQGNLLGTEAFF. For the CDR3, the DNA is TGTGCCTCGCGACAGGGGAACCTACTGGGCACTGAAGCTTTCTTT.

The chain recombines TRBV5-1 with TRBJ1-5; D is undetermined. The CDR3 runs to 15 residues. The germline V gene has CDR1 SGHRS and CDR2 YFSETQ. Trimming pared 0 bases from V and 11 bases from J, leaving 18 bases between. In nucleotides, the CDR3 is TGCGCCAGCAGCTTGGATCGGGCGGACTTCTCAGCCCAGCATTTT. Translating it yields CASSLDRADFSAQHF.

The CDR3 loop reads CASSLTGAEAFF. In DNA, the CDR3 is TGCGCCAGCAGCCTAACGGGGGCCGAAGCTTTCTTT. The rearrangement uses TRBV5-1 and TRBJ1-1, with D perhaps TRBD1 (6 bases). The V and J ends lost 4 bases and 8 bases respectively, with 12 bases between them. The germline CDR1 and CDR2 sequences are SGHRS and YFSETQ. This CDR3 has 12 residues.

The chain links TRBV6-1 to TRBJ2-3, with D perhaps TRBD1 (6 bases). Germline CDR1 is MNHNS and CDR2 is SASEGT. The V end was cut by 0 bases, the J end by 4 bases, with 14 bases between. The CDR3 contains 16 residues. The CDR3 DNA is TGTGCCAGCAGTGAAGCCGGGACAAAAGGGCCAGATACGCAGTATTTT. Residues: CASSEAGTKGPDTQYF.

V gene TRBV5-1 combines with J gene TRBJ1-5; 9 bases agree with TRBD1. CDR3 length: 15 residues. The germline V gene encodes CDR1 SGHRS and CDR2 YFSETQ. Trimming cost V 2 bases and J 6 bases; bases outside gene matches: 6. Written as DNA, the CDR3 is TGCGCCAGCAGCTTCCGGGACAGGGAAAGTCAGCCCCAGCATTTT. The encoded protein is CASSFRDRESQPQHF.

This chain joins TRBV5-1 and TRBJ1-1, with 9 nucleotides matching TRBD1. Trimming at V came to 5 bases and at J to 2 bases, leaving 7 bases not matched to a gene. The V gene's germline CDR1 is SGHRS and CDR2 YFSETQ. The CDR3 covers 15 residues. CDR3 amino acids: CASRSNRGRNTEAFF. CDR3 nucleotide sequence: TGCGCCAGCAGATCGAACAGGGGGCGAAACACTGAAGCTTTCTTT.

DNA for the CDR3: TGCAGCGTTGCCGGGAGGGCGAACACTGAAGCTTTCTTT. Its protein product is CSVAGRANTEAFF. The chain uses TRBV29-1 and TRBJ1-1, with D unresolved. V lost 4 bases to trimming and J lost 1 base, with 10 bases between them. Germline CDR1 SQVTM, CDR2 ANQGSEA. This CDR3 spans 13 amino acids.

This CDR3 reads CASSQETGANYGYTF. The CDR3 coding sequence is TGTGCCAGCAGCCAAGAGACGGGGGCTAACTATGGCTACACCTTC. V gene TRBV14 combines with J gene TRBJ1-2; weak D call: TRBD1 (5 bases). The V gene lost 0 bases and the J gene lost 0 bases, with 8 bases spanning the gap. This CDR3 has 15 amino acids. The germline V gene encodes CDR1 SGHDN and CDR2 FVKESK.

The chain combines TRBV29-1 with TRBJ1-1; perhaps TRBD1 as D (5 bases). The germline CDR1 and CDR2 sequences are SQVTM and ANQGSEA. Trimming shortened V by 5 bases and J by 1 base, and 11 bases separated the two germline ends. CDR3 length equals 13 residues. In DNA form, the CDR3 reads TGCAGCGTTAGACTTGGACAGAACACTGAAGCTTTCTTT. It specifies CSVRLGQNTEAFF.

The J gene is TRBJ2-7, the V gene TRBV12-3 or TRBV12-4, with 7 bases that match TRBD2. The length of the CDR3 is 13 residues. V lost 4 bases to trimming and J lost 3 bases; unmatched junction nucleotides: 3. The CDR3 here is CASSSGTIYEQYF. The DNA for the CDR3 is TGTGCCAGCAGTTCGGGGACTATCTACGAGCAGTACTTC.

V and J are TRBV6-4 and TRBJ2-1, with 12 bases aligning to TRBD1. The CDR3 is made up of 14 amino acids. With 2 bases clipped from V and 15 bases from J, the junction kept 8 bases outside the gene matches. Germline V lookup: CDR1 MRHNA, CDR2 SNTAGT. The CDR3 DNA sequence: TGTGCCAGCAGTGACCGTCCGGGACAGGGGGCGCGGTTCTTC. Residues: CASSDRPGQGARFF.

This clone was recorded a few times. The chain couples TRBV12-3 or TRBV12-4 to TRBJ1-2; no clear D. The CDR3 runs to 13 residues. Trimming stripped 7 bases from V and 4 bases from J, with 13 bases between. CDR3 protein: CASTISLGYGYTF. As DNA, the CDR3 is TGTGCCAGCACCATATCCCTAGGCTATGGCTACACCTTC.

The chain employs TRBV9 and TRBJ1-6; D is undetermined. The length of the CDR3 is 14 residues. V was cut by 0 bases and J by 9 bases, with 10 bases left in between. Germline V CDR1 and CDR2: SGDLS, YYNGEE. The CDR3 DNA follows: TGTGCCAGCAGCGTAGACTTCTTGGGTTCACCCCTCCACTTT. Amino acid sequence: CASSVDFLGSPLHF.

The chain carries TRBV19 and TRBJ2-7; 8 nucleotides align to TRBD1. With V trimmed by 5 bases and J by 4 bases, 4 bases remained unmatched. There are 13 residues in the CDR3. Germline values: CDR1 LNHDA, CDR2 SQIVND (reference sequence). CDR3 nucleotides: TGTGCCAGTAGTTTCCGGGACAGGTACGAGCAGTACTTC. This gives the protein CASSFRDRYEQYF.

This clone has more than one count but fewer than ten. The chain recombines TRBV6-6 with TRBJ1-6, with D possibly matching TRBD1 (6 bases). V lost 4 bases and J 7 bases, leaving 14 bases between the germline ends. Germline V lookup: CDR1 MNHNY, CDR2 SVGAGI (reference sequence). This CDR3 region has 15 residues. CDR3: CASSSRQAQNSPLHF. The DNA for the CDR3 is TGTGCCAGCAGTTCTAGACAGGCTCAGAATTCACCCCTCCACTTT.

The chain links TRBV10-1 to TRBJ1-6, with D possibly matching TRBD1 (5 bases). The CDR3 length is 17 residues. V dropped 4 bases and J dropped 0 bases, with 13 bases sitting between them. CDR1 is WNHNN and CDR2 is SYGVQD in the germline V gene (reference sequence). The DNA of the CDR3 is TGCGCCAGCAGTGCCGATGGGGGGGGCTCCTATAATTCACCCCTCCACTTT. Amino acid sequence: CASSADGGGSYNSPLHF.